The T cell receptor (beta chain) described here comes from a study of blood T cell repertoires in COVID-19. The assay was immunoSEQ multiplex PCR, and TCRdb's table has in-frame clones only and misses some. The table has under 200,000 clones, over 70% seen once; the top ten hold over 10%. Participants' own reports of clinical history determined their cohort assignment. Input material: PBMCs or T cells enriched from blood (not recorded which). This receptor was identified in a woman aged 55-70 years who had recovered from COVID-19.

This chain's CDR3 is CASTILSGNTGELFF. The CDR3 nucleotides are TGTGCCAGCACCATCCTTAGCGGTAACACCGGGGAGCTGTTTTTT. V is TRBV11-2 and J is TRBJ2-2; D is perhaps TRBD2 (6 bases). V was trimmed by 7 bases and J by 2 bases, leaving 14 bases between them. Germline values: CDR1 SGHAT, CDR2 FQNNGV. The CDR3 sequence is 15 residues long.